These 3 T cell receptor beta chains were all obtained from the same sample, sequenced in a study of OX40 agonist ivuxolimab in advanced cancers. Only in-frame clones appear in the TCRdb table, and some are missing; sequencing was by immunoSEQ multiplex PCR. The sample includes 90,000 to 130,000 clones, 91% of them seen just once. The sample in question was CD4+ or CD8+ T cells sorted from blood, obtained in a trial of the OX40 agonist ivuxolimab. The receptors were gathered from an adult with an advanced solid tumor such as melanoma, head and neck, liver or kidney cancer.

The chain joins TRBV6-5 to TRBJ1-2, with D perhaps matching TRBD1 (6 bases). V was pared by 10 bases and J by 2 bases, with 20 bases between. Germline CDR1 reads MNHEY; CDR2 reads SVGAGI. The length of the CDR3 is 15 residues. The CDR3 DNA reads as TGTGCCACCTCGGAACAGGGATTGGGGAACTATGGCTACACCTTC. It codes for CATSEQGLGNYGYTF.

The V call is TRBV7-9, the J call TRBJ1-1, with no clear D. Germline CDR1 SEHNR, CDR2 FQNEAQ (reference sequence). Trimming removed 5 bases from V and 5 bases from J, with 9 bases in between. The CDR3 is 12 amino acids. CDR3 loop: CASSPMDTEAFF. The CDR3 coding sequence is TGTGCCAGCAGCCCTATGGATACTGAAGCTTTCTTT. The full variable domain, completed using reference TRBV7-9 and TRBJ1-1, is DTGVSQNPRHKITKRGQNVTFRCDPISEHNRLYWYRQTLGQGPEFLTYFQNEAQLEKSRLLSDRFSAERPKGSFSTLEIQRTEQGDSAMYLCASSPMDTEAFFGQGTRLTVV.

The rearrangement joins TRBV4-2 to TRBJ2-7; the D gene is possibly TRBD2 (6 bases). Germline CDR1 LGHNA, CDR2 YNFKEQ. The CDR3 has 16 amino acids. V lost 4 bases, J lost 9 bases, and 25 bases lay in between. The CDR3 nucleotides are TGTGCCAGCAGCCCCCCCGAGGCTAGCGCGAACCGACGGCAGTACTTC. This gives the protein CASSPPEASANRRQYF.